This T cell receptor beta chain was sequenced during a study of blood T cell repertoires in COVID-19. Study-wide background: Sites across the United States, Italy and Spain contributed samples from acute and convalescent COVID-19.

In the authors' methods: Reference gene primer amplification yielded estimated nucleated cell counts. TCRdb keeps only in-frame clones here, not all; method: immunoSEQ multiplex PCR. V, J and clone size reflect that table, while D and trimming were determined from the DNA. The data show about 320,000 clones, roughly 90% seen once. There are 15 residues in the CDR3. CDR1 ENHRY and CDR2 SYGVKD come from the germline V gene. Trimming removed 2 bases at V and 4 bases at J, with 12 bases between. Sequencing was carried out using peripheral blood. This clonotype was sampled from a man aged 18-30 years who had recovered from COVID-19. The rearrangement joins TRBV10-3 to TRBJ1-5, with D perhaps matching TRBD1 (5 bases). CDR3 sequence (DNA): TGTGCCATCAGTGAGGCCTCCGGGGGAAATCAGCCCCAGCATTTT. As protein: CAISEASGGNQPQHF.